This T cell receptor beta chain was sequenced for a study of cytotoxic CD8 clonotypes in ibrutinib-treated CLL. Clones were sequenced by immunoSEQ multiplex PCR, and TCRdb holds only the in-frame ones, with some missing. The data show about 56,000 clones, 56% seen once. V dropped 9 bases and J dropped 3 bases, with 8 bases sitting between them. Per germline, CDR1 LNHDA and CDR2 SQIVND (reference sequence). This CDR3 contains 12 residues. The receptor was derived from a human donor with chronic lymphocytic leukemia. The rearrangement links TRBV19 to TRBJ2-2, with D hard to call. Specimen: PBMCs, collected after 24 months of ibrutinib treatment. CDR3 sequence: CASWAHTGELFF. The CDR3 nucleotides read TGTGCCAGCTGGGCCCACACCGGGGAGCTGTTTTTT.